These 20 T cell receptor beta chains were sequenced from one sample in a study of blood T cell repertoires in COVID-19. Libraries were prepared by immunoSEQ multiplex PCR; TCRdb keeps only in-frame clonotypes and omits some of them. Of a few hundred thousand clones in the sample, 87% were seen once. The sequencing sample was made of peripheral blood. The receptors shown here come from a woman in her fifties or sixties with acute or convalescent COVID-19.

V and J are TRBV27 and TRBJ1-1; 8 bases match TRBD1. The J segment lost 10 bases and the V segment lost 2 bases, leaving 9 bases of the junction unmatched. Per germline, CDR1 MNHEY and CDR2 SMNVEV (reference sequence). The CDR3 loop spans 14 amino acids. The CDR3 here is CASSLVQGATRAFF. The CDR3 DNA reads TGTGCCAGCAGTTTAGTGCAGGGGGCTACAAGAGCTTTCTTT.

This CDR3 is CASSFSMERWDRGTRTQHF. In DNA, the CDR3 is TGTGCCAGCAGTTTCTCTATGGAGAGGTGGGACAGGGGGACGAGGACCCAGCATTTT. The J gene is TRBJ1-5, the V gene TRBV28; 11 bases fit TRBD1. Germline V gene lookup returns CDR1 MDHEN and CDR2 SYDVKM. V shed 3 bases and J 11 bases; nucleotides not matched to a gene: 21. CDR3 length equals 19 residues.

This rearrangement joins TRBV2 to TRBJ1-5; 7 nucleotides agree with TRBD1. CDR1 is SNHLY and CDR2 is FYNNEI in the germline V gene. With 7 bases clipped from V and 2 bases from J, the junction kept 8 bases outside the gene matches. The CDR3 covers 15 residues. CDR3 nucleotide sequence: TGTGCCAGCACTGACCGACAGGGAGGCAATCAGCCCCAGCATTTT. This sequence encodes CASTDRQGGNQPQHF.

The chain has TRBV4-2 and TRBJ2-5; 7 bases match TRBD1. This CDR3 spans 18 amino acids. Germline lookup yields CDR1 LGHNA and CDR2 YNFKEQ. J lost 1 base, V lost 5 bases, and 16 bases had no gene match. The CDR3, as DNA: TGTGCCAGCAGCACAAGGACAGGCCACTCCGCCCTCCAAGAGACCCAGTACTTC. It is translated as CASSTRTGHSALQETQYF.

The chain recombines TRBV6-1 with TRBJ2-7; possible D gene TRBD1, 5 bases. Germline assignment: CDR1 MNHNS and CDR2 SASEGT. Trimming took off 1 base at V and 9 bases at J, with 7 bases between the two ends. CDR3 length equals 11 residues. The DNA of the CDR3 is TGTGCCAGCAGTGAAGGGGGCAGGCAGTACTTC. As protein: CASSEGGRQYF.

CDR3 loop: CASKEQAALLRSYEQYF. DNA for the CDR3: TGTGCCAGCAAGGAACAGGCAGCTCTCCTACGCTCCTACGAGCAGTACTTC. The V call is TRBV2, the J call TRBJ2-7; possibly TRBD1 for D (5 bases). With 7 bases removed from V and 0 bases from J, the gap between germline ends came to 22 bases. CDR1 is SNHLY, CDR2 FYNNEI, per germline. This CDR3 region has 17 residues.

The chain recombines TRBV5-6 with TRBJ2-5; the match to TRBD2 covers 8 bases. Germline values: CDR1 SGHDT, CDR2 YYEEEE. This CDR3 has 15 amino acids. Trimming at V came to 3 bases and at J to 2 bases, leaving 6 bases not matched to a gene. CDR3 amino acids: CASSWGLAGQETQYF. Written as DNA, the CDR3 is TGTGCCAGCAGCTGGGGTTTAGCGGGGCAAGAGACCCAGTACTTC.

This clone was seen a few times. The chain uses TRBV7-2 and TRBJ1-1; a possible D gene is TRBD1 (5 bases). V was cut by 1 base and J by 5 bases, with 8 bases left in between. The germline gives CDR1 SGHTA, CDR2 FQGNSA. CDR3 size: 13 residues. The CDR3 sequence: CASSLEAGTEAFF. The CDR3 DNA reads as TGTGCCAGCAGCTTAGAAGCAGGGACTGAAGCTTTCTTT.

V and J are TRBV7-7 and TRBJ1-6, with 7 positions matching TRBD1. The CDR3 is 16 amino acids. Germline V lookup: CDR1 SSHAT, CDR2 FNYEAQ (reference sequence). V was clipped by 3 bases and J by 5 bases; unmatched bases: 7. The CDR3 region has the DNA TGTGCCAGCAGCTTTCCCGGGGGACAGAATAATTCACCCCTCCACTTT. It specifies CASSFPGGQNNSPLHF.

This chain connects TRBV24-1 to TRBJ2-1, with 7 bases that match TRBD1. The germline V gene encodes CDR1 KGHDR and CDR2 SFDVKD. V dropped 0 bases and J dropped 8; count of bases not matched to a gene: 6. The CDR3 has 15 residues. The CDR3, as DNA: TGTGCCACCAGTGATTTGCGGGACAGACCCGATGAGCAGTTCTTC. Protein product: CATSDLRDRPDEQFF.

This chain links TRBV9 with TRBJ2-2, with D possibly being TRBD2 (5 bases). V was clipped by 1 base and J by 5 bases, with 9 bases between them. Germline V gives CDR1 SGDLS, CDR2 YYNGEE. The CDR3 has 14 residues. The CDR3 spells CASSVNTGTGELFF. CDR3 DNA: TGTGCCAGCAGCGTAAACACGGGAACCGGGGAGCTGTTTTTT.

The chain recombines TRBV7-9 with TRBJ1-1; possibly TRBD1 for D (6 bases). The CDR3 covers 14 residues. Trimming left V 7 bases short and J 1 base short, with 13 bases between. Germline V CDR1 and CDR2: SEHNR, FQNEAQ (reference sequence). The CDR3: CASTRDMRNTEAFF. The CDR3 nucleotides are TGTGCCAGCACCCGGGACATGAGGAACACTGAAGCTTTCTTT.

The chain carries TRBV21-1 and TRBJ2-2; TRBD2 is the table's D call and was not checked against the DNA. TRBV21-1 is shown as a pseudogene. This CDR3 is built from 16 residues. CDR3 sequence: CASRTSGGRNTGELFF. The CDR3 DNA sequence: TGTGCCAGCAGGACTAGCGGGGGACGTAACACCGGGGAGCTGTTTTTT.

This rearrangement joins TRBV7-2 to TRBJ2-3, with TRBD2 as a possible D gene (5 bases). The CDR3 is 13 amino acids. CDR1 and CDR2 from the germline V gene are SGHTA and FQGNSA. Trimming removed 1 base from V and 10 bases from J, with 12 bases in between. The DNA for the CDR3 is TGTGCCAGCAGCTTAGTCCCGGGGAAGGCGCAGTATTTT. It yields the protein CASSLVPGKAQYF.

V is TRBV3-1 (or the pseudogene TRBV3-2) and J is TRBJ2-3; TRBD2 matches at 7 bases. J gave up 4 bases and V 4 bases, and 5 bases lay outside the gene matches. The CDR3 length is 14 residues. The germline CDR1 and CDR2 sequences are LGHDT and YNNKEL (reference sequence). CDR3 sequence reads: CASSPWTSADTQYF. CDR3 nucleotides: TGTGCCAGCAGCCCCTGGACTAGTGCAGATACGCAGTATTTT.

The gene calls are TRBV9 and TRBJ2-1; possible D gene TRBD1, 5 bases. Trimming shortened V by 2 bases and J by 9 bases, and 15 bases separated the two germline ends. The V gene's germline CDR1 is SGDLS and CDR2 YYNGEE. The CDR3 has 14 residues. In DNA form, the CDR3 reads TGTGCCAGCAGCGTGGGGCAGGGAAACGGTGAGCAGTTCTTC. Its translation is CASSVGQGNGEQFF.

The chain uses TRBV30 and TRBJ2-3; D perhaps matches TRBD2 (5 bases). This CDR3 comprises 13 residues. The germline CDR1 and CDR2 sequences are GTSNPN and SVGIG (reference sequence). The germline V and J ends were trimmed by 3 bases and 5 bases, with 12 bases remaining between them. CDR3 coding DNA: TGTGCCTGGAGCCCCGCACTAGTAGATACGCAGTATTTT. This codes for CAWSPALVDTQYF. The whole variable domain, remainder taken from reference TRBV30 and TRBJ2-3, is SQTIHQWPATLVQPVGSPLSLECTVEGTSNPNLYWYRQAAGRGLQLLFYSVGIGQISSEVPQNLSASRPQDRQFILSSKKLLLSDSGFYLCAWSPALVDTQYFGPGTRLTVL.

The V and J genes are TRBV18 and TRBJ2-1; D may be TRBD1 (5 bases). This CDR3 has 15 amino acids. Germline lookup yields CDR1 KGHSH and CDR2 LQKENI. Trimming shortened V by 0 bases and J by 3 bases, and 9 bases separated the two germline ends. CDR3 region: CASSPPTEFYNEQFF. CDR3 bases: TGTGCCAGCTCACCACCGACAGAGTTCTACAATGAGCAGTTCTTC.

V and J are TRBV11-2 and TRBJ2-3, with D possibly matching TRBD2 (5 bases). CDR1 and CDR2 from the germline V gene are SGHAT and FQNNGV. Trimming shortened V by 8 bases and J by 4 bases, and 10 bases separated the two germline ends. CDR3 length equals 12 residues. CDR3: CASRRSADTQYF. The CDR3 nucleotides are TGTGCCAGCCGGAGGTCGGCAGATACGCAGTATTTT.

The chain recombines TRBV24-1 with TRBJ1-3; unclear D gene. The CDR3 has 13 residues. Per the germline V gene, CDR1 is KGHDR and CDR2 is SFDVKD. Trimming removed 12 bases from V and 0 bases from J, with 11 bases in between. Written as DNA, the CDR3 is TGTGCCGCCTCCGGAGCCTCTGGAAACACCATATATTTT. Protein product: CAASGASGNTIYF.